This T cell receptor (beta chain) comes out of a study of regulatory T cells in long-lasting Graves disease. Sequencing libraries for TCR beta were prepared with iRepertoire HTBI primers and Arm-PCR of CDR3 regions. TCRdb processed the multiplex PCR reads anew with MiXCR; each CDR3 protein has one entry. Among approximately 360,000 distinct CDR3 sequences, roughly 12% were seen once, and the ten largest hold approximately 17%. The germline V gene encodes CDR1 ENHRY and CDR2 SYGVKD. The germline V and J ends were trimmed by 0 bases and 0 bases, with 9 bases remaining between them. CDR3 size: 16 residues. Described time point: newly diagnosed GD, antithyroid drugs for less than 3 months. Preparation of the TCR library used RNA extracted from PBMCs. This clonotype was recorded a few times. In addition, the sample was reused for a study of T cells in Graves' hyperthyroidism and ophthalmopathy.

This chain connects TRBV10-3 to TRBJ1-5; a weak D match, TRBD1 (5 bases). This TCR derives from a woman between 18 and 29 years old with Graves disease. This material consisted of peripheral blood mononuclear cells (PBMCs), taken at new diagnosis, from a patient treated with antithyroid drugs. In nucleotides, the CDR3 is TGTGCCATCAGTGAGTCGACAGACAATAGCAATCAGCCCCAGCATTTT. It encodes CAISESTDNSNQPQHF.